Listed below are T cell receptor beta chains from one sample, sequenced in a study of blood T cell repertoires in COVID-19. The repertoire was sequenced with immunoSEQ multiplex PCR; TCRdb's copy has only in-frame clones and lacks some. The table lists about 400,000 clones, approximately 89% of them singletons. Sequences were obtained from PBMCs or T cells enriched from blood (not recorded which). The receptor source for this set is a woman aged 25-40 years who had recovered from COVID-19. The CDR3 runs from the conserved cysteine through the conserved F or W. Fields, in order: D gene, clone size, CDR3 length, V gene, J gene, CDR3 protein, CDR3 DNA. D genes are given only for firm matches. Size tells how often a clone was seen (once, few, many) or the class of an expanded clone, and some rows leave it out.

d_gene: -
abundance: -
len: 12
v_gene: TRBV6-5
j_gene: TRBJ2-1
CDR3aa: CASSYGGNEQFF
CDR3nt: TGTGCCAGCAGTTACGGAGGGAATGAGCAGTTCTTC

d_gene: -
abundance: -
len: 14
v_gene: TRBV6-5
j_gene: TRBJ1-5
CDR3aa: CASSGPGSNQPQHF
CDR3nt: TGTGCCAGCAGCGGCCCGGGGAGCAATCAGCCCCAGCATTTT

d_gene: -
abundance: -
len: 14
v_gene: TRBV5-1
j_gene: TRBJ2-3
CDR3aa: CASSSGTLTDTQYF
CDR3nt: TGCGCCAGCAGCTCTGGGACTTTGACAGATACGCAGTATTTT

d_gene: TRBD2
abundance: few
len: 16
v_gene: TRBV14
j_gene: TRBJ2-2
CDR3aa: CASSQVAGGNTGELFF
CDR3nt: TGTGCCAGCAGCCAAGTAGCGGGGGGGAACACCGGGGAGCTGTTTTTT

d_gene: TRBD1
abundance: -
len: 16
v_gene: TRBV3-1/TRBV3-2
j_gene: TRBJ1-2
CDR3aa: CASSDYGTDRTYGYTF
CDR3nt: TGTGCCAGCAGTGACTATGGGACAGATAGGACCTATGGCTACACCTTC

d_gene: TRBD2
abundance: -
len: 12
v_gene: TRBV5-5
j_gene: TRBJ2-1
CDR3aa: CASIGGGNEQFF
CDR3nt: TGTGCCAGCATCGGCGGGGGTAATGAGCAGTTCTTC

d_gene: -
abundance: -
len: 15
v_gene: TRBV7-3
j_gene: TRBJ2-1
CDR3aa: CASSPEAQPYNEQFF
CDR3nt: TGTGCCAGCAGCCCGGAGGCGCAGCCCTACAATGAGCAGTTCTTC

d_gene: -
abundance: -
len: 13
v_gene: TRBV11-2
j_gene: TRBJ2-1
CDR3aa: CASSFEEANEQFF
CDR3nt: TGTGCCAGCAGCTTTGAAGAAGCCAATGAGCAGTTCTTC

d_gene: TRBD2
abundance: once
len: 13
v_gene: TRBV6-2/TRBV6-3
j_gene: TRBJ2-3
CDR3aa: CASSRGGADTQYF
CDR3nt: TGTGCCAGCAGCCGCGGGGGGGCAGATACGCAGTATTTT

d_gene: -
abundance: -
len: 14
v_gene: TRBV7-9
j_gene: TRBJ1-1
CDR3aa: CASSPRTEGTEAFF
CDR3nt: TGTGCCAGCAGCCCCCGGACGGAGGGCACTGAAGCTTTCTTT

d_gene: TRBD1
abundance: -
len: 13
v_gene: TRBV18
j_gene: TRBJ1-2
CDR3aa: CASSLQGNYGYTF
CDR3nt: TGTGCCAGCTCACTACAGGGGAACTATGGCTACACCTTC

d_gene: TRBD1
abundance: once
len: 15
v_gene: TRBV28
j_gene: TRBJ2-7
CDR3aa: CASRSRQGDTYEQYF
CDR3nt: TGTGCCAGCAGATCCAGACAGGGGGATACCTACGAGCAGTACTTC

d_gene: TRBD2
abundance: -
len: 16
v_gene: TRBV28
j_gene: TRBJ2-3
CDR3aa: CASSTESPGGAHPQYF
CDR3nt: TGTGCCAGCAGTACGGAATCTCCCGGGGGGGCGCATCCGCAGTATTTT

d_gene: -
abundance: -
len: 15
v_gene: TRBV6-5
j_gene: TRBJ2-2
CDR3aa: CASSLVASLTGELFF
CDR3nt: TGTGCCAGCAGTTTGGTAGCGAGCCTGACCGGGGAGCTGTTTTTT

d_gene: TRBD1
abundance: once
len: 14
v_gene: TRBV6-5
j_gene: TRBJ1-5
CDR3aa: CASSGQGQRQPQHF
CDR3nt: TGTGCCAGCTCCGGACAGGGTCAACGGCAGCCCCAGCATTTT

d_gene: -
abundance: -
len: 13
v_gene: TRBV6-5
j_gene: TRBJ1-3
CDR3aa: CASRQDLGNTIYF
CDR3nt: TGTGCCAGCAGACAGGACCTCGGAAACACCATATATTTT

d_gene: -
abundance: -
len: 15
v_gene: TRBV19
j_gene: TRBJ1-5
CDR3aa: CASSLYRDTYQPQHF
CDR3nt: TGTGCCAGTAGCCTCTACCGGGACACCTATCAGCCCCAGCATTTT

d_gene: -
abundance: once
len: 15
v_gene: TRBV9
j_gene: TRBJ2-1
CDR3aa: CASSKQGQFYNEQFF
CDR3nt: TGTGCCAGCAGCAAACAGGGCCAATTCTACAATGAGCAGTTCTTC

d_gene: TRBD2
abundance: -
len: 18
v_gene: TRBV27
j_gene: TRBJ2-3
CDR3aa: CASSLLSGRRTNTDTQYF
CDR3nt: TGTGCCAGCAGTTTATTAAGCGGGAGACGCACAAACACAGATACGCAGTATTTT

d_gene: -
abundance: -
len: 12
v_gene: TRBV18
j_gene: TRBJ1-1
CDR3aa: CASSPPGVEAFF
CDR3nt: TGTGCCAGCTCACCACCGGGAGTTGAAGCTTTCTTT

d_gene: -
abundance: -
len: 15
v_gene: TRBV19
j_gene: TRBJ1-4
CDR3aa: CASSRTGLANEKLFF
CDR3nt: TGTGCCAGTAGTCGAACAGGGCTTGCTAATGAAAAACTGTTTTTT

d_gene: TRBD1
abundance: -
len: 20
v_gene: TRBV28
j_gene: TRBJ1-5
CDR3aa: CASSLPPPDRVGKLFQPQHF
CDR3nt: TGTGCCAGCAGTCTCCCCCCACCAGACAGGGTAGGTAAGTTATTTCAGCCCCAGCATTTT

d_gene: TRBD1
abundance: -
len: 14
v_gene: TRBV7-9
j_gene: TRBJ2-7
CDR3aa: CASSLRDRGEEQYF
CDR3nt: TGTGCCAGCAGCCTCCGGGACAGGGGTGAAGAGCAGTACTTC

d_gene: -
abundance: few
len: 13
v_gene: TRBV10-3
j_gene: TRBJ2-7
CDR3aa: CAISDTGFYEQYF
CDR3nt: TGTGCCATCAGTGACACAGGGTTCTACGAGCAGTACTTC

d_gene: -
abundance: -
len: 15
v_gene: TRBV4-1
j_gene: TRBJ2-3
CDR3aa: CASSQVSLARSAQYF
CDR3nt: TGCGCCAGCAGCCAAGTTAGCTTGGCACGGAGTGCGCAGTATTTT

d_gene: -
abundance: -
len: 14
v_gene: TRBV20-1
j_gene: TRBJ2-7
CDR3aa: CSASMGAGIYEQYF
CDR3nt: TGCAGTGCTAGTATGGGGGCAGGGATATACGAGCAGTACTTC

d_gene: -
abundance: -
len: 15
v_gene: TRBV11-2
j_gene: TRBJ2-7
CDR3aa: CASSLKGGVFYEQYF
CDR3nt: TGTGCCAGCAGCTTAAAGGGAGGTGTTTTCTACGAGCAGTACTTC

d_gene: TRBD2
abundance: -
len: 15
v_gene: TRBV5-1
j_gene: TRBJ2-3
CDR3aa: CASSLAAGGIDTQYF
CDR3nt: TGCGCCAGCAGCTTGGCTGCGGGGGGGATAGATACGCAGTATTTT

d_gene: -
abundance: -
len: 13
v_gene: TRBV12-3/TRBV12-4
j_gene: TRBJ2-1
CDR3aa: CASSFRLDVEQFF
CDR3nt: TGTGCCAGCAGTTTTAGACTAGACGTTGAGCAGTTCTTC

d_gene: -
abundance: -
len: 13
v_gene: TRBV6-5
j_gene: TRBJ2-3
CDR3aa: CASSPPGRHTQYF
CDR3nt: TGTGCCAGCAGTCCCCCAGGAAGGCATACGCAGTATTTT

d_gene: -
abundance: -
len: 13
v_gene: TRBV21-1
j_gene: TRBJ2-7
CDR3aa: CASRKDRAHEQYF
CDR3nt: TGTGCCAGCAGAAAGGACAGGGCACACGAGCAGTACTTC

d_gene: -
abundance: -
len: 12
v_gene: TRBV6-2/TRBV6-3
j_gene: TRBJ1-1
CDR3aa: CASSYGYFEAFF
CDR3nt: TGTGCCAGCAGTTACGGTTACTTTGAAGCTTTCTTT

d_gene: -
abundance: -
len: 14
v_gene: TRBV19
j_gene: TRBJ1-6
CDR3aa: CASSITGIESPLHF
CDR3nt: TGTGCCAGTAGTATCACAGGAATTGAATCACCCCTCCACTTT